This T cell receptor (beta chain) is from a study of T cell changes during pregnancy in multiple sclerosis. This CDR3 has 15 residues. With 6 bases clipped from V and 0 bases from J, the junction kept 7 bases outside the gene matches. CDR1 and CDR2 (germline): SEHNR, FQNEAQ (reference sequence). Some clones are missing from TCRdb's copy, which holds only in-frame ones; the method was immunoSEQ multiplex PCR. Among about 42,000 clones listed, about nine tenths were seen once. This clone occurred once. This rearrangement joins TRBV7-9 to TRBJ1-1; 7 nucleotides match TRBD1. This sequence was found in a female donor in good health, enrolled as a control in a pregnancy study. The sample consisted of CD4+ T cells from peripheral blood mononuclear cells, taken after pregnancy. This CDR3 is CASSRDRNLNTEAFF. DNA for the CDR3: TGTGCCAGCAGTCGGGACAGAAACTTGAACACTGAAGCTTTCTTT.